Below are 8 T cell receptor beta chains sequenced from a single sample in a study of beta chain features in type 1 diabetes (dated by TCRdb to the late 2010s). Libraries were prepared through the immunoSEQ multiplex PCR assay. The entire amount of isolated RNA was reverse transcribed using the High Capacity cDNA Reverse Transcription Kit, so the sequenced TCRB transcripts were expressed ones. TCRdb holds this immuneACCESS table with in-frame rearrangements only. Some clones are missing; in checked studies, unresolved V genes explain under half, and the rest has no known cause. This sample is represented by roughly 300,000 clones; roughly 8% of them were singletons. Clones ranked in the top ten supply 0.44% of the sample. Sequencing input: central memory CD4+ T cells from blood. These receptor sequences come from a woman under 30 in good health.

This clone has a handful of counts. The chain joins TRBV7-2 to TRBJ2-7; D remains ambiguous. V lost 4 bases and J lost 4, with 14 bases in between. Looked up from germline, CDR1 is SGHTA and CDR2 is FQGNSA. The CDR3 runs 14 residues. CDR3 amino acids: CASSSGPYTYEQYF. DNA of the CDR3: TGTGCCAGCAGCTCGGGTCCTTACACGTACGAGCAGTACTTC.

The gene calls are TRBV7-2 and TRBJ1-2, with D maybe TRBD1 (5 bases). Trimming took 2 bases from V and 3 from J, leaving 16 bases between them. Germline V CDR1 and CDR2: SGHTA, FQGNSA. This CDR3 has 16 amino acids. The CDR3: CASSLTGGRVDYGYTF. The DNA of the CDR3 is TGTGCCAGCAGCTTAACGGGCGGCAGGGTTGACTATGGCTACACCTTC. Looking up the rest from reference TRBV7-2 and TRBJ1-2 gives the full variable domain: GAGVSQSPSNKVTEKGKDVELRCDPISGHTALYWYRQSLGQGLEFLIYFQGNSAPDKSGLPSDRFSAERTGGSVSTLTIQRTQQEDSAVYLCASSLTGGRVDYGYTFGSGTRLTVV.

This clone has just a few counts. Other DNA sequences in the same sample also yield this CDR3. This rearrangement joins TRBV18 to TRBJ2-5, with unresolved D. V lost 2 bases, J lost 1 base, and 2 bases lay in between. The CDR3 has 12 amino acids. Per the germline V gene, CDR1 is KGHSH and CDR2 is LQKENI. Written as DNA, the CDR3 is TGTGCCAGCTCACCATCCCAAGAGACCCAGTACTTC. Protein sequence: CASSPSQETQYF.

This clone was recorded a few times. This chain joins TRBV28 and TRBJ2-5; D possibly corresponds to TRBD2 (5 bases). The V gene lost 5 bases and the J gene lost 3 bases, with 19 bases spanning the gap. The CDR3 covers 16 residues. Germline loops: CDR1 MDHEN, CDR2 SYDVKM. CDR3 amino acids: CASSPTGRGGKETQYF. DNA for the CDR3: TGTGCCAGCAGTCCCACTGGGAGAGGCGGAAAAGAGACCCAGTACTTC.

This clone has a handful of counts. The rearrangement links TRBV18 to TRBJ2-5, with D perhaps TRBD1 or TRBD2 (6 bases each). Trimming stripped 2 bases from V and 5 bases from J, with 12 bases between. The germline CDR1 and CDR2 sequences are KGHSH and LQKENI. CDR3 length: 14 residues. The CDR3 reads CASSPRGASETQYF. The CDR3, as DNA: TGTGCCAGCTCACCAAGGGGGGCGTCGGAGACCCAGTACTTC. The whole variable domain, filled in from reference TRBV18 and TRBJ2-5, reads NAGVMQNPRHLVRRRGQEARLRCSPMKGHSHVYWYRQLPEEGLKFMVYLQKENIIDESGMPKERFSAEFPKEGPSILRIQQVVRGDSAAYFCASSPRGASETQYFGPGTRLLVL.

This clone occurred a few times. This sequence joins TRBV28 and TRBJ1-2; possibly TRBD1 for D (5 bases). V was clipped by 7 bases and J by 5 bases, with 17 bases between them. This CDR3 region has 14 residues. Per germline, CDR1 MDHEN and CDR2 SYDVKM. The CDR3, as DNA: TGTGCCAGCACCCTACCGGGACGCGCGTATGGCTACACCTTC. This encodes CASTLPGRAYGYTF.

V is TRBV28 and J is TRBJ2-1, with D unclear. The CDR3 contains 11 residues. CDR1 and CDR2 (germline): MDHEN, SYDVKM. V shed 5 bases and J shed 6 bases, with 5 bases lying between them. CDR3: CASSLRNEQFF. The CDR3 DNA reads as TGTGCCAGCAGTCTACGCAATGAGCAGTTCTTC. Full variable domain (outside the CDR3, taken from reference TRBV28 and TRBJ2-1): DVKVTQSSRYLVKRTGEKVFLECVQDMDHENMFWYRQDPGLGLRLIYFSYDVKMKEKGDIPEGYSVSREKKERFSLILESASTNQTSMYLCASSLRNEQFFGPGTRLTVL.

This clone was seen only a few times. The chain carries TRBV2 and TRBJ2-2; D call uncertain. This CDR3 contains 12 residues. The germline CDR1 and CDR2 sequences are SNHLY and FYNNEI. Trimming took off 3 bases at V and 5 bases at J, with 4 bases between the two ends. DNA of the CDR3: TGTGCCAGCAGTGATAATACCGGGGAGCTGTTTTTT. Its translation: CASSDNTGELFF.